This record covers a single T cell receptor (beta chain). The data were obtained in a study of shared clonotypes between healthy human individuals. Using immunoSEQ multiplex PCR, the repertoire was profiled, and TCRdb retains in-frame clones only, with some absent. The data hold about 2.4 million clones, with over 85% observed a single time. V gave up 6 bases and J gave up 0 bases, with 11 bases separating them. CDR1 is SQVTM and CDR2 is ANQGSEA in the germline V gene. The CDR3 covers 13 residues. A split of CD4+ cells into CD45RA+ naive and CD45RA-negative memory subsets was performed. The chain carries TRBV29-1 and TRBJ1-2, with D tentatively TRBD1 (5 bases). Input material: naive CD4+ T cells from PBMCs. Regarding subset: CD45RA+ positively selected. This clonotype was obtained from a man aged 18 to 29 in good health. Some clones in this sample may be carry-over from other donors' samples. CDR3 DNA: TGCAGCGTGAGCAGGGAGGCTAACTATGGCTACACCTTC. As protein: CSVSREANYGYTF.